The subject of this entry is one T cell receptor (beta chain). Its antigen is unknown. The sample is drawn from a study of T cell responses to AZD1222 COVID-19 vaccine. The method was immunoSEQ multiplex PCR; TCRdb's version includes in-frame clones alone and lacks a portion of them. The table has approximately 140,000 clones, 91% seen once. General study points: Spike-specific TCR depth and breadth grew after two AZD1222 doses. The donors showed a predominance of white British ancestry and of females, with possible underestimation of clonal diversity.

The TCR comes from an adult in good health. Sample: peripheral blood, taken on day 0 of AZD1222 vaccination.

CDR3 bases: TGTGCCAGCAGCCTAGCTGGACTAGCGGCGGACAATGAGCAGTTCTTC. It yields the protein CASSLAGLAADNEQFF. The chain couples TRBV28 to TRBJ2-1, with 10 bases matching TRBD2. Germline lookup yields CDR1 MDHEN and CDR2 SYDVKM. The J segment lost 5 bases and the V segment lost 6 bases, leaving 10 bases of the junction unmatched. The CDR3 spans 16 residues.